This T cell receptor beta chain was sequenced for a study of graft-versus-host responses after intestinal transplantation. Study-level background: Anti-thymocyte globulin induction preceded two to four years of tacrolimus and steroid maintenance in all recipients.

Study observations and caveats: Recipient bone marrow held GvH clones, some seen earlier in ileum or blood. Individuals carrying graft-donor T cell macrochimerism showed high graft-versus-host to host-versus-graft clonal ratios in allografts. After transplant, early declines in HvG clones were associated with peak levels of circulating GvH clones.

This table comes from immunoSEQ multiplex PCR, and its TCRdb copy is limited to in-frame clones, with some not included. Here the sample spans approximately 100,000 clones, roughly 87% being singletons. With 4 bases removed from V and 4 bases from J, the gap between germline ends came to 11 bases. Per germline, CDR1 SQVTM and CDR2 ANQGSEA. The CDR3 runs to 12 residues. Turning to this clone: The antigen is unknown.

This rearrangement joins TRBV29-1 to TRBJ2-7; D may be TRBD2 (6 bases). The clonotype originates from a human donor who received an intestinal transplant. The sample was unstimulated CD4+ T cells sorted from spleen or lymph node cells, taken before intestinal transplant. The CDR3 bases are TGCAGCGTTGGACTAGGAGGGTACGAGCAGTACTTC. It translates to CSVGLGGYEQYF.